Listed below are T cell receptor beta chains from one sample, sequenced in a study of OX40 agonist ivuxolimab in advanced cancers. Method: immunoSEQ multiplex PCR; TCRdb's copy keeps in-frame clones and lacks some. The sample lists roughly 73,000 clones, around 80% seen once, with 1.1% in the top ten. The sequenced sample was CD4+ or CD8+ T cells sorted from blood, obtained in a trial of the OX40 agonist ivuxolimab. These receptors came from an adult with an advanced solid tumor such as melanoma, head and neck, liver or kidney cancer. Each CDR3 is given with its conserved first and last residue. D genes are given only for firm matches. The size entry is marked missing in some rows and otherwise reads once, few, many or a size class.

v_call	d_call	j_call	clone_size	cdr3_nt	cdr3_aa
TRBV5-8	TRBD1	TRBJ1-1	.	TGTGCCAGCAGCTTGGGAGACAGGGGGAACACTGAAGCTTTCTTT	CASSLGDRGNTEAFF
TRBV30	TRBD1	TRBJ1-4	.	TGTGCCTGGACCCCAGGGGGCGCTTCTAATGAAAAACTGTTTTTT	CAWTPGGASNEKLFF
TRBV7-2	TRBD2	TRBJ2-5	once	TGTGCCAGCAGCAGAACGACTAGCGGGGAGACCCAGTACTTC	CASSRTTSGETQYF
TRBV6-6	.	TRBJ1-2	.	TGTGCCAGCAGAATCACCTTTGACAGAAACTATGGCTACACCTTC	CASRITFDRNYGYTF
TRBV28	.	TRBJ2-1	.	TGTGCCACCCCGGGGCAGGTGAGCAATGAGCAGTTCTTC	CATPGQVSNEQFF
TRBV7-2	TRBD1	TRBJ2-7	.	TGTGCCAGCAGCTCGAACAGGGGGCTCACCTACGAGCAGTACTTC	CASSSNRGLTYEQYF
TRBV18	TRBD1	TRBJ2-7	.	TGTGCCAGCTCACCAGGGACAGGCCCCACCTACGAGCAGTACTTC	CASSPGTGPTYEQYF
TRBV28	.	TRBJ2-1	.	TGTGCCAGCAGTTTAACGGGAAGTGAGCAGTTCTTC	CASSLTGSEQFF
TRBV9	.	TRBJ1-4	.	TGTGCCAGCAGCCGCGGGGTTGCAACTAATGAAAAACTGTTTTTT	CASSRGVATNEKLFF
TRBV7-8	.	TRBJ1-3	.	TGTGCCAGCAGCCCGCCCGGACCCCAGAGAGGAAACACCATATATTTT	CASSPPGPQRGNTIYF
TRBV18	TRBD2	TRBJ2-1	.	TGTGCCAGCTCACCACGGCCTAGCGGGGGGACGGGGACATCCAATGAGCAGTTCTTC	CASSPRPSGGTGTSNEQFF
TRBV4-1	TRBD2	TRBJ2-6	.	TGCGCCAGCAGACAAGCGGGACCTGGGGCCAACGTCCTGACTTTC	CASRQAGPGANVLTF
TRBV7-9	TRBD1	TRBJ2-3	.	TGTGCCAGCAGCTTGACAGGGGCAGATACGCAGTATTTT	CASSLTGADTQYF
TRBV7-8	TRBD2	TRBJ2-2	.	TGTGCCAGCACCCAATATCGGGGGGGACTTGCCGGGGAGCTGTTTTTT	CASTQYRGGLAGELFF
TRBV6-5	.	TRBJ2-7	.	TGTGCCAGCATCAGGGGCTACGAGCAGTACTTC	CASIRGYEQYF
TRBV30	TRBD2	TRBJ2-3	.	TGTGCCTGGAGCCCACTAGCGGGGGGACAAGATACGCAGTATTTT	CAWSPLAGGQDTQYF
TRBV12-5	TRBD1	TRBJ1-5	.	TGTGCTAGTGGGGACCCAGGGGGTATGCCCCAGCATTTT	CASGDPGGMPQHF
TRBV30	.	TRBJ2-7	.	TGTGCCTGGAGTACCCCCACCGAGCAGTACTTC	CAWSTPTEQYF
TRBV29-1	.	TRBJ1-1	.	TGCAGCGTTGACTGGGGAAGAGGGGGGAACACTGAAGCTTTCTTT	CSVDWGRGGNTEAFF
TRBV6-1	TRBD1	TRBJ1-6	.	TGTGCCAGCAGACCCGGGACAGGAGCCTCACCCCTCCACTTT	CASRPGTGASPLHF
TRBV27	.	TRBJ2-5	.	TGTGCCAGCAGTTCTCTAGGGGGTGGGAAAGAGACCCAGTACTTC	CASSSLGGGKETQYF
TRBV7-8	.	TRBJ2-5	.	TGTGCCAGCAGCCGTCGAGGGGGGCTGGAGACCCAGTACTTC	CASSRRGGLETQYF
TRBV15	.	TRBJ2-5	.	TGTGCCACCAGCACTGAACGGATCTCGACCCAGTACTTC	CATSTERISTQYF
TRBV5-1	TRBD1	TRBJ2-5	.	TGCGCCAGCAGCTTGGGCGGACAGGCGATAGAGACCCAGTACTTC	CASSLGGQAIETQYF
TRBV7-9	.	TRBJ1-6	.	TGTGCCAGCACACAGGGAACCGGGAATTCACCCCTCCACTTT	CASTQGTGNSPLHF
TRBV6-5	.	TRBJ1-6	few	TGTGCCAGCAGTGCGGGGGGCGCTCGGAATTCACCCCTCCACTTT	CASSAGGARNSPLHF
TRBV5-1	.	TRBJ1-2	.	TGCGCCAGCAGCCCGGAGGGGACATTAAGTTTAGTTGGTGGCTACACCTTC	CASSPEGTLSLVGGYTF
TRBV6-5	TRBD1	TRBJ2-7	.	TGTGCCAGCAGAAATGACAGGGGTTCAGGCGAGCAGTACTTC	CASRNDRGSGEQYF
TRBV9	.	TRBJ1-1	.	TGTGCCAGCAGCGTAGGTTGGGGTGCTGAAGCTTTCTTT	CASSVGWGAEAFF
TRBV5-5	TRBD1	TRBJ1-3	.	TGTGCCAGCAGCTTTAATTCGGGACAGTTTGGAAACACCATATATTTT	CASSFNSGQFGNTIYF
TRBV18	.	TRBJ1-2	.	TGTGCCAGCTCACCAGGAGAAGCCTATGGCTACACCTTC	CASSPGEAYGYTF
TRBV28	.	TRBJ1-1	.	TGTGCCAGCAGTTTAGTGGGCTCCCCCCCTGAAGCTTTCTTT	CASSLVGSPPEAFF
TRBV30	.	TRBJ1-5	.	TGTGCCTGGAGTGGTGGGAACGATCAGCCCCAGCATTTT	CAWSGGNDQPQHF
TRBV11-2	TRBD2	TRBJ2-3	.	TGTGCCAGCAGCTCCCGGCCGAGCGGGGGCGCAGATACGCAGTATTTT	CASSSRPSGGADTQYF
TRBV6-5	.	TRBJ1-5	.	TGTGCCAGCAGTTACAACGGAGGACGGCCCCAGCATTTT	CASSYNGGRPQHF
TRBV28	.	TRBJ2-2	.	TGTGCCAGCACCCTCCGGGGCAGTCACACCGGGGAGCTGTTTTTT	CASTLRGSHTGELFF
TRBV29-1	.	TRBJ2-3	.	TGCAGCTGGTTGGGGGCGGGAGTCACAGATACGCAGTATTTT	CSWLGAGVTDTQYF
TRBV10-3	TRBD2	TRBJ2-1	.	TGTGCCATCAGTGAAAGCGGGGGCCTGAATGAGCAGTTCTTC	CAISESGGLNEQFF
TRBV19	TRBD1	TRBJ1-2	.	TGTGCCAGTAGTTCGACAGGGGGCAACTATGGCTACACCTTC	CASSSTGGNYGYTF
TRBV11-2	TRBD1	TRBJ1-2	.	TGTGCCAGCAGCTCCCTCCGGGACAGGACCCTTTTTAACTATGGCTACACCTTC	CASSSLRDRTLFNYGYTF
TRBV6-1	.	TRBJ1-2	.	TGTGCCAGCAGTACCACGGCGGCGGGGGGCTACACCTTC	CASSTTAAGGYTF
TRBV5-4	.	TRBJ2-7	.	TGTGCCAGCAGCTTGCCTGCGGCAGGGAGTATTCACGAGCAGTACTTC	CASSLPAAGSIHEQYF
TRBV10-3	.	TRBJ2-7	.	TGTGCCATCAGTGAATCAGGCGTGTTCGACGAGCAGTACTTC	CAISESGVFDEQYF
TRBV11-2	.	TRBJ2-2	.	TGTGCCAGCAGCTCGCTGGGTGGTGGGCTGTTTTTT	CASSSLGGGLFF
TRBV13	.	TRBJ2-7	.	TGTGCCAGCAGCTTAGTGTCCACAGGAAGAACCTACGAGCAGTACTTC	CASSLVSTGRTYEQYF
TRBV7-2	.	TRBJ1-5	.	TGTGCCAGCAGCTCAGGGCCGCGACAGCCCCAGCATTTT	CASSSGPRQPQHF
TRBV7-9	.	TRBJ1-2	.	TGTGCCAGCAGCTTCAACTATGGCTACACCTTC	CASSFNYGYTF
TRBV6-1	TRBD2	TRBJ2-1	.	TGTGCCAGCAGTGAAATGGTGGGGGGACTATCCCCTCAGTTCTTC	CASSEMVGGLSPQFF
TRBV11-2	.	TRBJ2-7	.	TGTGCCAGCAGCTTAGATCATCCGGACGAGCAGTACTTC	CASSLDHPDEQYF
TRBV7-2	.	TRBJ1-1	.	TGTGCCAGCACCAAACCAGGGGACACTGAAGCTTTCTTT	CASTKPGDTEAFF
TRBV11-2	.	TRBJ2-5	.	TGTGCCAGCAGCTTACGGCAGAAAGACGAGACCCAGTACTTC	CASSLRQKDETQYF
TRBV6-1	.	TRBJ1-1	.	TGTGCCAGCAGCCTAGGGGGGCGGAACACTGAAGCTTTCTTT	CASSLGGRNTEAFF
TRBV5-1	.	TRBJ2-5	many	TGCGCCAGCAGCTTGGATATCAGGGGAGAGACCCAGTACTTC	CASSLDIRGETQYF
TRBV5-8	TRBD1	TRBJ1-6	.	TGTGCCAGCAGCTTACAGGGGTATAATTCACCCCTCCACTTT	CASSLQGYNSPLHF
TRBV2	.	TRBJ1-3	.	TGTGCCAGCAGTGAAGAAAGGTTTCGGGGAGGAAACACCATATATTTT	CASSEERFRGGNTIYF